A selection of T cell receptor beta chains follows, all from one sample in a study of T cell responses to AZD1222 COVID-19 vaccine. Repertoires were generated with immunoSEQ multiplex PCR, while TCRdb's copy carries only in-frame clones and drops some. This table holds 150,000 to 200,000 clones, around nine tenths found once. Sequences were derived from peripheral blood, sampled 28 days after the second dose of the MenACWY control vaccine. The receptors were sampled from an adult who received the MenACWY meningococcal vaccine as a control. CDR3s include the opening cysteine and the closing phenylalanine or tryptophan. Each record gives: V gene, D gene, clone size, J gene, CDR3 protein, CDR3 DNA. D genes are given only for firm matches. The size of a clone is reported for some rows only, either as once, few or many, or as a class for expanded clones.

>TRBV4-3|NA|NA|TRBJ2-3
CASSSRGGDTQYF
TGCGCCAGCAGTTCTCGTGGGGGAGATACGCAGTATTTT
>TRBV28|TRBD2|NA|TRBJ2-3
CASSPSQGGRTDTQYF
TGTGCCAGCAGTCCGTCTCAGGGAGGGCGAACAGATACGCAGTATTTT
>TRBV7-2|NA|NA|TRBJ1-3
CASSSTKGNTIYF
TGTGCCAGCAGCTCGACGAAAGGAAACACCATATATTTT
>TRBV19|TRBD2|NA|TRBJ2-7
CASSKSSGDSYEQYF
TGTGCCAGTAGTAAATCTAGCGGCGACTCCTACGAGCAGTACTTC
>TRBV5-1|TRBD1|few|TRBJ1-4
CASSLTGVNEKLFF
TGCGCCAGCAGCTTGACAGGGGTGAATGAAAAACTGTTTTTT
>TRBV6-4|NA|NA|TRBJ1-2
CASSDSINSWNGYTF
TGTGCCAGCAGTGACTCGATTAACAGCTGGAATGGCTACACCTTC
>TRBV28|NA|NA|TRBJ1-2
CASSSGALANYGYTF
TGTGCCAGCAGTTCAGGGGCACTAGCTAACTATGGCTACACCTTC
>TRBV4-2|NA|once|TRBJ1-1
CASSQGTELNTEAFF
TGTGCCAGCAGCCAAGGGACAGAGCTCAACACTGAAGCTTTCTTT
>TRBV3-1/TRBV3-2|NA|few|TRBJ1-2
CASSQDLGMRYTF
TGTGCCAGCAGCCAAGATCTGGGGATGCGCTACACCTTC
>TRBV5-1|TRBD2|NA|TRBJ2-2
CASSLRSGGDAGELFF
TGCGCCAGCAGCTTGAGATCGGGAGGGGACGCCGGGGAGCTGTTTTTT
>TRBV10-3|NA|NA|TRBJ2-7
CAIRGLETYEQYF
TGTGCCATCAGGGGACTGGAGACCTACGAGCAGTACTTC
>TRBV9|TRBD1|NA|TRBJ1-2
CASSGHHGPGDSGYTF
TGTGCCAGCAGCGGACACCACGGGCCAGGGGACAGCGGCTACACCTTC
>TRBV27|TRBD2|few|TRBJ2-3
CASRPRTSGRAADTQYF
TGTGCCAGCAGACCCCGAACTAGCGGGAGGGCGGCAGATACGCAGTATTTT
>TRBV6-5|NA|NA|TRBJ1-1
CASSYSRANLNTEAFF
TGTGCCAGCAGTTACTCACGAGCGAACCTGAACACTGAAGCTTTCTTT
>TRBV12-5|TRBD2|NA|TRBJ2-7
CATPSRREGSSYEQYF
TGTGCTACCCCTAGTCGGCGGGAGGGGAGCTCCTACGAGCAGTACTTC
>TRBV3-1/TRBV3-2|NA|NA|TRBJ1-2
CASSPHERNYGYTF
TGTGCCAGCAGTCCCCACGAACGTAACTATGGCTACACCTTC
>TRBV5-1|NA|NA|TRBJ2-6
CASSLTGAGANVLTF
TGCGCCAGCAGCTTGACGGGAGCTGGGGCCAACGTCCTGACTTTC
>TRBV11-3|TRBD1|NA|TRBJ1-2
CASSLGLRDSDGYTF
TGTGCCAGCAGCTTGGGGCTAAGGGACAGTGATGGCTACACCTTC
>TRBV7-3|NA|NA|TRBJ2-6
CASSLSLGSVGANVLTF
TGTGCCAGCAGCTTATCTCTGGGATCGGTCGGGGCCAACGTCCTGACTTTC
>TRBV2|NA|NA|TRBJ2-7
CASSEGLPPYEQYF
TGTGCCAGCAGTGAGGGGTTACCGCCCTACGAGCAGTACTTC
>TRBV6-2/TRBV6-3|NA|NA|TRBJ1-4
CASSYLTNEKLFF
TGTGCCAGCAGTTATCTGACTAATGAAAAACTGTTTTTT
>TRBV7-8|TRBD2|NA|TRBJ2-3
CASSPRTSGSPDTQYF
TGTGCCAGCAGCCCCCGGACTAGCGGGAGTCCAGATACGCAGTATTTT
>TRBV29-1|NA|NA|TRBJ1-2
CSVEMGARGYTF
TGCAGCGTTGAGATGGGGGCCCGTGGCTACACCTTC
>TRBV6-5|NA|NA|TRBJ2-7
CASTQTFDSGYEQYF
TGTGCCAGCACCCAAACATTCGATTCCGGCTACGAGCAGTACTTC
>TRBV18|NA|NA|TRBJ1-5
CASSPQDSQPQHF
TGTGCCAGCTCACCCCAGGATTCGCAGCCCCAGCATTTT
>TRBV15|TRBD2|NA|TRBJ2-1
CATSRDLGGSGYEQFF
TGTGCCACCAGCAGAGATCTTGGCGGGAGCGGTTATGAGCAGTTCTTC
>TRBV10-1|TRBD2|NA|TRBJ2-7
CASSESGGGFGEQYF
TGCGCCAGCAGTGAGTCTGGGGGGGGATTCGGCGAGCAGTACTTC
>TRBV3-1/TRBV3-2|NA|NA|TRBJ1-5
CASAQGTAEGQPQHF
TGTGCCAGCGCTCAAGGGACTGCGGAAGGACAGCCCCAGCATTTT
>TRBV18|TRBD1|NA|TRBJ1-1
CASSPLNDRGAEAFF
TGTGCCAGCTCACCTTTGAACGACAGGGGTGCTGAAGCTTTCTTT
>TRBV15|TRBD2|NA|TRBJ2-7
CATSIPPGLAGGPIYEQYF
TGTGCCACCAGCATACCCCCCGGACTAGCGGGAGGGCCAATTTACGAGCAGTACTTC
>TRBV4-1|TRBD2|few|TRBJ2-7
CASSQGGSSYEQYF
TGCGCCAGCAGCCAAGGCGGGAGCTCCTACGAGCAGTACTTC
>TRBV10-3|NA|NA|TRBJ2-7
CAISDLGSRPTYEQYF
TGTGCCATCAGTGATTTGGGCAGCCGCCCCACCTACGAGCAGTACTTC
>TRBV7-3|TRBD2|NA|TRBJ2-1
CASSSRAGLSYNEQFF
TGTGCCAGCAGCTCCCGAGCGGGGTTGTCCTACAATGAGCAGTTCTTC
>TRBV6-2/TRBV6-3|TRBD2|NA|TRBJ2-7
CASSYFGRREQTHEQYF
TGTGCCAGCAGTTACTTTGGGCGGCGGGAGCAGACTCACGAGCAGTACTTC
>TRBV10-3|NA|NA|TRBJ1-5
CAISESSPGGGNQPQHF
TGTGCCATCAGTGAGTCGAGTCCAGGAGGCGGCAATCAGCCCCAGCATTTT
>TRBV6-5|NA|NA|TRBJ1-5
CASSSYRDPNQPQHF
TGTGCCAGCAGTTCCTACCGGGACCCCAATCAGCCCCAGCATTTT
>TRBV30|NA|NA|TRBJ1-2
CAWTPDRASYGYTF
TGTGCCTGGACCCCGGACAGAGCCTCCTATGGCTACACCTTC
>TRBV7-9|NA|NA|TRBJ1-4
CASSAGGGEKLFF
TGTGCCAGCTCAGCCGGAGGAGGTGAAAAACTGTTTTTT
>TRBV28|TRBD1|NA|TRBJ1-4
CASSTGGGMRANEKLFF
TGTGCCAGCAGTACAGGGGGGGGCATGCGGGCTAATGAAAAACTGTTTTTT
>TRBV24-1|NA|NA|TRBJ2-3
CATSFGALSTDTQYF
TGTGCCACCAGTTTCGGCGCACTTAGCACAGATACGCAGTATTTT
>TRBV9|NA|NA|TRBJ2-5
CASSVDQETQYF
TGTGCCAGCAGCGTGGACCAAGAGACCCAGTACTTC
>TRBV5-1|NA|NA|TRBJ2-3
CASSPRQEGGTDTQYF
TGCGCCAGCAGCCCCCGACAGGAGGGAGGCACAGATACGCAGTATTTT
>TRBV6-5|NA|NA|TRBJ1-2
CASSTGPREGGYTF
TGTGCCAGCAGCACCGGGCCACGCGAAGGGGGCTACACCTTC
>TRBV9|NA|NA|TRBJ2-2
CASSDDRLNTGELFF
TGTGCCAGCAGTGACGACAGGCTGAACACCGGGGAGCTGTTTTTT
>TRBV5-6|NA|NA|TRBJ1-2
CASSSPGLRGYTF
TGTGCCAGCAGCTCTCCCGGGTTGCGAGGCTACACCTTC
>TRBV7-2|NA|NA|TRBJ2-5
CASSYGRGGETQYF
TGTGCCAGCAGCTACGGCAGGGGCGGGGAGACCCAGTACTTC
>TRBV2|NA|NA|TRBJ2-7
CASNRQGGSYEQYF
TGTGCCAGCAATAGACAGGGAGGTTCCTACGAGCAGTACTTC
>TRBV19|NA|NA|TRBJ1-2
CASSPTPPFTDFYGYTF
TGTGCCAGTAGTCCGACTCCTCCGTTCACAGACTTCTATGGCTACACCTTC
>TRBV9|TRBD2|NA|TRBJ2-2
CASSPGLAGLTGELFF
TGTGCCAGCAGCCCCGGTTTAGCGGGACTTACCGGGGAGCTGTTTTTT
>TRBV7-8|NA|NA|TRBJ1-2
CASSAQDGSYGYTF
TGTGCCAGCAGCGCCCAGGACGGATCCTATGGCTACACCTTC
>TRBV7-2|TRBD1|NA|TRBJ1-6
CASSARQGLNSPLHF
TGTGCCAGCAGCGCACGACAGGGCCTTAATTCACCCCTCCACTTT
>TRBV2|NA|once|TRBJ1-1
CANRASNTEAFF
TGTGCCAACAGGGCCAGTAACACTGAAGCTTTCTTT
>TRBV19|NA|NA|TRBJ1-5
CASRGSSYNQPQHF
TGTGCCAGCCGGGGCTCTAGTTACAATCAGCCCCAGCATTTT
>TRBV5-1|NA|NA|TRBJ2-7
CASSFAGSEQYF
TGCGCCAGCAGCTTTGCCGGAAGCGAGCAGTACTTC
>TRBV9|NA|NA|TRBJ1-6
CASSVAQGGGSPLHF
TGTGCCAGCAGCGTAGCACAGGGAGGCGGTTCACCCCTCCACTTT
>TRBV9|TRBD2|NA|TRBJ2-2
CASSVVGGRAAGELFF
TGTGCCAGCAGCGTAGTCGGTGGGAGGGCCGCCGGGGAGCTGTTTTTT
>TRBV4-2|NA|NA|TRBJ2-2
CASSQDSGETGELFF
TGTGCCAGCAGCCAAGATTCAGGGGAAACCGGGGAGCTGTTTTTT